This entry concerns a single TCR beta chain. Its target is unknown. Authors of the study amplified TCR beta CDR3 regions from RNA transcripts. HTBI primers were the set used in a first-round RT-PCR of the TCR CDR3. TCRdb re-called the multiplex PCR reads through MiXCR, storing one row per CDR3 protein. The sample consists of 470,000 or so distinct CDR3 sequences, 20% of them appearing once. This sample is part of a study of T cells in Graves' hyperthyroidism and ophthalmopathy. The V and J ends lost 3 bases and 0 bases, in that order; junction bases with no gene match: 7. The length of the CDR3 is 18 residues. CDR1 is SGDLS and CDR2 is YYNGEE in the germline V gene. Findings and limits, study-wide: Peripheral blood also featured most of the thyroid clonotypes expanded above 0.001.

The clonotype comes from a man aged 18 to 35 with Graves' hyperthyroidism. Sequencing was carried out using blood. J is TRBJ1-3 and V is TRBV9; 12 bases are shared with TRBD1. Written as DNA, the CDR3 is TGTGCCAGCAGCGCGTCCGGGACAGGGGGCCTCTCTGGAAACACCATATATTTT. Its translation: CASSASGTGGLSGNTIYF.